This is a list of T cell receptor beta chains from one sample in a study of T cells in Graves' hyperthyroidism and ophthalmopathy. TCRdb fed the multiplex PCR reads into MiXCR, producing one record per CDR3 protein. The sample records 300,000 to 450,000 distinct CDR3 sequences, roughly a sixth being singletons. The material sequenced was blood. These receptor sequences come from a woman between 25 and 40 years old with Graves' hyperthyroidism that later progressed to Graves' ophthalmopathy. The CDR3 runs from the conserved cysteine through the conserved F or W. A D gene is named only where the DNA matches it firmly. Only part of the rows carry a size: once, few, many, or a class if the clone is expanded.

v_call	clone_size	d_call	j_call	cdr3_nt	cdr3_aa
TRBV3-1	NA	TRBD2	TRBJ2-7	TGTGCCAGCAGCCACGGACTAGCGGGGACCTACGAGCAGTACTTC	CASSHGLAGTYEQYF
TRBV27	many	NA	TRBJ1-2	TGTGCCAGCAGTTCCCCGGGGGCCCGAGGCTACACCTTC	CASSSPGARGYTF
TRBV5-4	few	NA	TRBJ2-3	TGTGCCAGCAGCTTGGTACCTTCTAGCACAGATACGCAGTATTTT	CASSLVPSSTDTQYF
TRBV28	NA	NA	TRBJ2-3	TGTGCCAGCAGTTTTGTGGGGGGCCGGGCAGATACGCAGTATTTT	CASSFVGGRADTQYF
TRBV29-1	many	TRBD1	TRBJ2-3	TGCAGCGTTGAGAGAACAGGGGTGGGAGATACGCAGTATTTT	CSVERTGVGDTQYF
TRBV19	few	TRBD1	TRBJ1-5	TGTGCCAGTAGAAACCAACCCGGGACAGGGTTTCAGGGCAATCAGCCCCAGCATTTT	CASRNQPGTGFQGNQPQHF
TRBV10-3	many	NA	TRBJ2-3	TGTGCCATCAGTGAGCGGGGTGAGAGGCCAGATACGCAGTATTTT	CAISERGERPDTQYF
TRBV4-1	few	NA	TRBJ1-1	TGCGCCAGCAGCCAAAGCGGTACGGTCGAAATGAACACTGAAGCTTTCTTT	CASSQSGTVEMNTEAFF
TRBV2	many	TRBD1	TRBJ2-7	TGTGCCAGCTCGGATCCCGGACAGGGGGTTTCGGGGCAGTACTTC	CASSDPGQGVSGQYF
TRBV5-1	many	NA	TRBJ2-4	TGCGCCAGCAGCTTAATTTCGATAGCTGACATTCAGTACTTC	CASSLISIADIQYF
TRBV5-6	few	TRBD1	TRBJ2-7	TGTGCCAGCAGCTTGGAGGGACAGGACGAGCAGTACTTC	CASSLEGQDEQYF
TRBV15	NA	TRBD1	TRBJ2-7	TGTGCCACCAGCAGAAACCGGGACAGGGTTTGGGCGCAGTACTTC	CATSRNRDRVWAQYF
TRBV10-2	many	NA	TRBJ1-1	TGCGCCAGCAGTGAGTCGAGGGGTAGAACTGAAGCTTTCTTT	CASSESRGRTEAFF
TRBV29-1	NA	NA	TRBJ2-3	TGCAGCGTTGAAGGGGGGGACACAGATACGCAGTATTTT	CSVEGGDTDTQYF
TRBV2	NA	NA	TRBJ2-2	TGTGCCAGCAGCTCTTTAGTGTGGTCGAACACCGGGGAGCTGTTTTTT	CASSSLVWSNTGELFF
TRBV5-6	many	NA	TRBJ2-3	TGTGCCAGCAGCTTGAATATGCGCACAGATACGCAGTATTTT	CASSLNMRTDTQYF
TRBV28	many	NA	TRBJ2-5	TGTGCCAGCAGTTTATATCGGACTGCGCAAGAGACCCAGTACTTC	CASSLYRTAQETQYF
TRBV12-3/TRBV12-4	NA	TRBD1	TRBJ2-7	TGTGCCAGCAGCCCCGGGACAGGGTTATACTCCTACGAGCAGTACTTC	CASSPGTGLYSYEQYF
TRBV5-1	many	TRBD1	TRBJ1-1	TGCGCCAGCAGCTTGACAGGGGTTGGGACTGAAGCTTTCTTT	CASSLTGVGTEAFF
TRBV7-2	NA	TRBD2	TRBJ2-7	TGTGCCAGCAGCCTCCCGGGAAGCGGGAGCTACGAGCAGTACTTC	CASSLPGSGSYEQYF
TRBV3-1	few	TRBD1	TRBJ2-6	TGTGCCAGCAGCCAAGATCTGGGGACAGGGCAATTCTCTGGGGCCAACGTCCTGACTTTC	CASSQDLGTGQFSGANVLTF
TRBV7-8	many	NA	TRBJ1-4	TGTGCCAGCAGCCCGACAAGGCAGGGGGAAAAACTGTTTTTT	CASSPTRQGEKLFF
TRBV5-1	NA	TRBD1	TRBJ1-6	TGCGCCAGCAGCCCCGGACAGGGTCGAGATTCACCCCTCCACTTT	CASSPGQGRDSPLHF
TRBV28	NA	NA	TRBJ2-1	TGTGCCAGCAGCTCTGGACAGTTTCACAATGAGCAGTTCTTC	CASSSGQFHNEQFF
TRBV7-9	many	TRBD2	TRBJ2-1	TGTGCCAGCAGCCGTGGGCTGCGGGAGGTAAACGATGAGCAGTTCTTC	CASSRGLREVNDEQFF
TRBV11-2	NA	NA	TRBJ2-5	TGTGCCAGCAGCTCCTCAACAAGCGCTCAAGAGACCCAGTACTTC	CASSSSTSAQETQYF
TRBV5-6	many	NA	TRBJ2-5	TGTGCCAGCAGCCAGCCGGGTCTCAAGGGAGAGACCCAGTACTTC	CASSQPGLKGETQYF
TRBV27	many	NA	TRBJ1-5	TGTGCCAGCACCGAGGGGTTGGGAATCGTTAATCAGCCCCAGCATTTT	CASTEGLGIVNQPQHF
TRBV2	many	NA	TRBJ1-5	TGTGCCAGCAGTGAGTGGGGGAATCAGCCCCAGCATTTT	CASSEWGNQPQHF
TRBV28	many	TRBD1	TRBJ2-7	TGTGCCAGCTCAAACCCTAGGCATGGGACAGCCTACGAGCAGTACTTC	CASSNPRHGTAYEQYF
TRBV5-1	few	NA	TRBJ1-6	TGCGCCAGCAGCTTGGGGGGGCAGGGGCCGAGCTCCTATAATTCACCCCTCCACTTT	CASSLGGQGPSSYNSPLHF
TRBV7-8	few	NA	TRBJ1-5	TGTGCCAGCAGCCCGGACGACGGGCGGGGTCAGCCCCAGCATTTT	CASSPDDGRGQPQHF
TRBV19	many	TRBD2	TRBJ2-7	TGTGCCAGTAGTTGGACTAGCGACCTCTCCTACGAGCAGTACTTC	CASSWTSDLSYEQYF
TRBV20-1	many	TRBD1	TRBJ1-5	TGCAGTGCTGCCCGTACTGACAGGGGAGGTCAGCCCCAGCATTTT	CSAARTDRGGQPQHF
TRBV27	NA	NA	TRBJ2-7	TGTGCCAGCAGTTTCGAACAAAACTACGAGCAGTACTTC	CASSFEQNYEQYF
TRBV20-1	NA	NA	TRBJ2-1	TGCAGTGCCTTGAGCAGAAGAGGCTACAATGAGCAGCTCTTC	CSALSRRGYNEQLF